This TCR beta chain was observed in a study of neurological immune-mediated disorders. Overall study results and limits: Whereas HTLV-1-associated myelopathy showed the most TCR clonal expansion, multiple sclerosis showed the least, with levels below those of healthy controls. Among expanded clones, no CDR3 amino acid sequences were shared across subjects, a pattern suggesting private repertoires in all groups.

This clonotype was recorded many times. What it binds is not known. V lost 3 bases to trimming and J lost 4 bases, with 6 bases between them. This CDR3 contains 12 residues. Germline CDR1 DFQATT, CDR2 SNEGSKA (reference sequence). cDNA was made by 5'RACE with 10-nucleotide random UMIs. In every sequencing run, more than 200 million TCR-beta sequences were generated from 15-18 subjects. TCRdb re-derived calls from the 5' RACE reads in MiXCR, one entry per CDR3 protein. The profile covers about 78,000 distinct CDR3 sequences, with just over 5% appearing a single time and approximately 2.2% taken by the ten largest.

This receptor was obtained from a woman in her twenties or thirties with multiple sclerosis. The chain is built from TRBV20-1 and TRBJ1-4; D is uncertain. The sample taken for sequencing was PBMCs. The DNA for the CDR3 is TGCAGTGCTAGCGGAAATAATGAAAAACTGTTTTTT. It encodes CSASGNNEKLFF.